The rows below give T cell receptor beta chains drawn from one sample of a study of cytomegalovirus exposure and HLA in healthy donors. TCRdb keeps only in-frame clones here, not all; method: immunoSEQ multiplex PCR. The table lists about 110,000 clones, roughly 82% of them singletons. The specimen sequenced was PBMCs. These receptors were collected from a woman aged 50 to 60 in good health and CMV-seropositive. Each CDR3 is given with its conserved first and last residue.

TRBV5-1,TRBJ1-2,17,CASSLIGANFANYGYTF
TRBV27,TRBJ1-1,14,CASSLYLGSWEAFF
TRBV6-5,TRBJ1-2,14,CASRDEAYYYGYTF
TRBV2,TRBJ2-5,15,CASSELAGLGETQYF
TRBV6-5,TRBJ1-1,14,CASSYGGTGSEAFF
TRBV15,TRBJ1-4,13,CATNQGTNEKLFF
TRBV5-1,TRBJ1-1,16,CASERGGFRGNTEAFF
TRBV28,TRBJ1-5,14,CASSLSGADQPQHF
TRBV7-9,TRBJ2-1,16,CASSLASGGAYNEQFF
TRBV28,TRBJ2-5,15,CASRNGVIALETQYF
TRBV6-1,TRBJ2-6,14,CASTRGSGANVLTF
TRBV14,TRBJ1-2,14,CASSQEDSLLGYTF
TRBV30,TRBJ1-4,15,CAWGGDRGVDEKLFF
TRBV6-5,TRBJ1-1,14,CASRKDRENTEAFF
TRBV7-2,TRBJ1-5,13,CASSRGQNQPQHF
TRBV15,TRBJ2-1,15,CATSRGGTGGNEQFF
TRBV21-1,TRBJ1-3,15,CASSKANKAGNTIYF
TRBV5-4,TRBJ1-2,14,CASTPAAGPYGYTF
TRBV7-8,TRBJ2-1,17,CASSRRRTSGSYNEQFF
TRBV29-1,TRBJ2-2,14,CSVTRGLDTGELFF
TRBV27,TRBJ1-4,17,CASSYTGQGVPNEKLFF
TRBV6-5,TRBJ2-7,15,CASRQPETSGYEQYF
TRBV7-8,TRBJ1-4,16,CASSLAQGHRSEKLFF
TRBV30,TRBJ1-2,13,CARSVGANYGYTF
TRBV20-1,TRBJ1-2,11,CSAPGSYGYTF
TRBV6-5,-,13,CASRRDNTYEQYF
TRBV9,TRBJ1-2,15,CASSRDRITHYGYTF
TRBV7-2,TRBJ1-5,15,CASSDPTGSLWPQHF
TRBV9,TRBJ2-1,15,CASSDSTGGRDEQFF
TRBV19,TRBJ1-6,14,CASSILNRGSPLHF